These 20 T cell receptor beta chains came from one sample sequenced in a study of T cell repertoires in cytomegalovirus infection. MiXCR, applied by TCRdb to the reads, yields one record per CDR3 protein. This table holds approximately 500,000 distinct CDR3 sequences, 16% found once. Sequencing was done on a sample of CD8+ T cells from PBMCs. Source of these receptors: a human donor in good health (CMV status not recorded). Some clones in this sample may be carry-over from other donors' samples.

Ten or more counts support this clonotype. The chain uses TRBV27 and TRBJ2-1, with 8 bases that match TRBD2. V gave up 2 bases and J gave up 0 bases; unmatched junction bases: 9. Germline CDR1 is MNHEY and CDR2 is SMNVEV (reference sequence). The CDR3 extends over 18 amino acids. CDR3 loop: CASSLPPGGPSSYNEQFF. The DNA for the CDR3 is TGTGCCAGCAGTTTACCCCCGGGGGGGCCGAGCTCCTACAATGAGCAGTTCTTC.

This clonotype appeared a few times. The V gene is TRBV9, the J gene TRBJ2-5, with unresolved D. CDR1 SGDLS and CDR2 YYNGEE come from the germline V gene. CDR3 length: 14 amino acids. V gave up 3 bases and J gave up 1 base, with 10 bases separating them. CDR3 loop: CASSETGPQETQYF. In nucleotides, the CDR3 is TGTGCCAGCAGCGAAACCGGGCCCCAAGAGACCCAGTACTTC.

This clonotype was seen a handful of times. The rearrangement joins TRBV19 to TRBJ2-4, with 7 bases matching TRBD1. Germline V lookup: CDR1 LNHDA, CDR2 SQIVND (reference sequence). The CDR3 is 13 amino acids. V lost 5 bases, J lost 7 bases, and 5 bases stayed unmatched. The CDR3 region has the DNA TGTGCCAGTAGTGTAAGGGGGCGGAACATTCAGTACTTC. Amino acids: CASSVRGRNIQYF.

J is TRBJ2-1 and V is TRBV29-1, with D tentatively TRBD2 (6 bases). This CDR3 contains 13 residues. The germline gives CDR1 SQVTM, CDR2 ANQGSEA. V shed 7 bases and J shed 4 bases, with 14 bases lying between them. The CDR3 loop reads CSALGRGYNEQFF. CDR3 coding DNA: TGCAGCGCTCTGGGGCGGGGATACAATGAGCAGTTCTTC.

This clonotype was counted a few times. This chain joins TRBV9 and TRBJ1-1; 7 bases fit TRBD1. This CDR3 is built from 13 residues. V lost 3 bases to trimming and J lost 5 bases; unmatched junction nucleotides: 4. Germline V gene data show CDR1 as SGDLS and CDR2 as YYNGEE. CDR3 nucleotides: TGTGCCAGCAGCGAGACAGGGCGAACTGAAGCTTTCTTT. Its protein is CASSETGRTEAFF. The variable domain in full, completed from reference TRBV9 and TRBJ1-1, reads DSGVTQTPKHLITATGQRVTLRCSPRSGDLSVYWYQQSLDQGLQFLIQYYNGEERAKGNILERFSAQQFPDLHSELNLSSLELGDSALYFCASSETGRTEAFFGQGTRLTVV.

The chain combines TRBV29-1 with TRBJ2-1; D perhaps matches TRBD2 (6 bases). V dropped 0 bases and J dropped 5 bases, with 17 bases sitting between them. The CDR3 covers 16 residues. From germline, CDR1 is SQVTM and CDR2 ANQGSEA. The CDR3 loop is CSVEDAGRGRDNEQFF. CDR3 DNA sequence: TGCAGCGTTGAAGACGCGGGGCGGGGACGGGACAATGAGCAGTTCTTC.

This clonotype was recorded at least ten times. The V and J genes are TRBV27 and TRBJ2-6; possible D gene TRBD1, 6 bases. CDR1 MNHEY and CDR2 SMNVEV come from the germline V gene (reference sequence). The CDR3 runs 16 residues. V lost 8 bases and J lost 2, with 16 bases in between. The CDR3 sequence: CASSFRRGTGANVLTF. Written as DNA, the CDR3 is TGTGCCAGCTCATTCCGCAGGGGAACTGGGGCCAACGTCCTGACTTTC. The full variable domain, completed using reference TRBV27 and TRBJ2-6, is EAQVTQNPRYLITVTGKKLTVTCSQNMNHEYMSWYRQDPGLGLRQIYYSMNVEVTDKGDVPEGYKVSRKEKRNFPLILESPSPNQTSLYFCASSFRRGTGANVLTFGAGSRLTVL.

The chain employs TRBV29-1 and TRBJ1-5; 7 positions match TRBD1. The germline V gene has CDR1 SQVTM and CDR2 ANQGSEA. The length of the CDR3 is 16 residues. Trimming removed 0 bases from V and 2 bases from J; junction bases left unmatched: 7. CDR3 in amino acids: CSVEDRGTGGNQPQHF. In DNA, the CDR3 is TGCAGCGTTGAAGATCGAGGAACAGGGGGCAATCAGCCCCAGCATTTT.

The table lists this clonotype with a few counts. The V gene is TRBV10-2, the J gene TRBJ2-7; the match to TRBD1 covers 8 bases. Per germline, CDR1 WSHSY and CDR2 SAAADI. The CDR3 length is 14 residues. The V and J ends lost 4 bases and 4 bases, in that order; junction bases with no gene match: 6. The CDR3 here is CASSVQGVMYEQYF. CDR3 sequence (DNA): TGCGCCAGCAGTGTACAGGGGGTCATGTACGAGCAGTACTTC.

This clonotype was detected only a few times. The chain couples TRBV27 to TRBJ2-1; no firm D call. Germline lookup yields CDR1 MNHEY and CDR2 SMNVEV (reference sequence). There are 13 residues in the CDR3. V shed 5 bases and J shed 9 bases, with 14 bases lying between them. This chain's CDR3 is CASSPSRPAEQFF. The CDR3 DNA reads as TGTGCCAGCAGTCCTTCGAGGCCCGCTGAGCAGTTCTTC.

This clonotype was seen ten or more times. The chain recombines TRBV27 with TRBJ2-1; 7 bases line up with TRBD1. V dropped 4 bases and J dropped 4; count of bases not matched to a gene: 10. This CDR3 spans 16 amino acids. In germline, CDR1 is MNHEY, CDR2 SMNVEV (reference sequence). CDR3 DNA sequence: TGTGCCAGCAGTTCCTTGACAGGGAAAGGGTACAATGAGCAGTTCTTC. Its protein is CASSSLTGKGYNEQFF.

A note on this clonotype: A much larger clone lies a single base off, so this may be a read error. CDR3 DNA sequence: TGTGCCGTCAGCAAGCCCGGGACAGGAGATAAAGCTTTCTTT. Translated, it gives CAVSKPGTGDKAFF. V usage is TRBV6-8 and J usage is TRBJ1-1; 8 bases match TRBD1. V shed 11 bases, J shed 9 bases, and the junction held 17 bases outside the gene matches. CDR1 is MNHGY and CDR2 is SAAAGT in the germline V gene. The CDR3 totals 14 residues.

This clonotype was counted a few times. The chain combines TRBV15 with TRBJ1-4; tentatively, D is TRBD1 (5 bases). Looked up from germline, CDR1 is LNHNV and CDR2 is YYDKDF (reference sequence). There are 15 residues in the CDR3. V was cut by 0 bases and J by 11 bases, with 16 bases left in between. In nucleotides, the CDR3 is TGTGCCACCAGCAGAGATCAGGCCTCCTCAGGGAAACTGTTTTTT. This translates into CATSRDQASSGKLFF.

This clonotype came up many times. The chain combines TRBV7-8 with TRBJ1-6; possibly TRBD1 for D (6 bases). V dropped 0 bases and J dropped 8 bases, with 14 bases sitting between them. The germline CDR1 and CDR2 sequences are SGHVS and FQNEAQ. This CDR3 has 16 amino acids. Written as DNA, the CDR3 is TGTGCCAGCAGCTTAGCTATCCCCCCAGGGGATTCACCCCTCCACTTT. Translating it yields CASSLAIPPGDSPLHF. The whole variable domain, remainder taken from reference TRBV7-8 and TRBJ1-6, is GAGVSQSPRYKVAKRGQDVALRCDPISGHVSLFWYQQALGQGPEFLTYFQNEAQLDKSGLPSDRFFAERPEGSVSTLKIQRTQQEDSAVYLCASSLAIPPGDSPLHFGNGTRLTVT.

About this clonotype itself: The conserved phenylalanine or tryptophan is not found at the CDR3 terminus, so this likely reflects a read error. V usage is TRBV11-2 and J usage is TRBJ2-7; D is unclear. CDR3 length equals 13 residues. CDR1 and CDR2 from the germline V gene are SGHAT and FQNNGV. In nucleotides, the CDR3 is TGTGCCAGCAGCATAGCAAAGGGCCACGATCAGTACTAC. It is translated as CASSIAKGHDQYY.

This clonotype was seen only a few times. The gene calls are TRBV20-1 and TRBJ1-5; possibly TRBD1 for D (6 bases). The CDR3 covers 15 residues. Deletions cut 6 bases from V and 2 bases from J, with 17 bases between. Per germline, CDR1 DFQATT and CDR2 SNEGSKA (reference sequence). The CDR3 protein is CSAEEGGAGNQPQHF. The CDR3 DNA follows: TGCAGTGCCGAAGAAGGGGGGGCCGGCAATCAGCCCCAGCATTTT.

This chain connects TRBV10-3 to TRBJ1-2, with D maybe TRBD1 (6 bases). This CDR3 has 14 residues. V was cut by 10 bases and J by 5 bases, with 20 bases left in between. The germline V gene encodes CDR1 ENHRY and CDR2 SYGVKD. Written as DNA, the CDR3 is TGTGCCACCCAGGAGAATGGGGGCGAGTATGGCTACACCTTC. Translation gives CATQENGGEYGYTF.

This clonotype was picked up a small number of times. The chain employs TRBV20-1 and TRBJ2-3; TRBD1 or TRBD2 may be the D gene (5 bases each). Germline lookup yields CDR1 DFQATT and CDR2 SNEGSKA (reference sequence). This CDR3 contains 18 residues. The V gene lost 4 bases and the J gene lost 2 bases, with 25 bases spanning the gap. The CDR3 bases are TGCAGTGCTACTTCCTGGGAGTCAGTGGGGGTTTCCACAGATACGCAGTATTTT. This encodes CSATSWESVGVSTDTQYF.

This clonotype was observed at least ten times. The chain recombines TRBV12-3 or TRBV12-4 with TRBJ2-1, with TRBD1 matching over 9 bases. Losses at the gene ends were 2 bases for V and 7 bases for J; bases not matched to a gene: 9. The CDR3 spans 16 residues. The CDR3 is CASSLNWMTGGNEQFF. The CDR3 nucleotides are TGTGCCAGCAGTTTAAACTGGATGACAGGGGGAAATGAGCAGTTCTTC.

Regarding this clonotype: The CDR3 ends on some other residue instead of the conserved phenylalanine or tryptophan, so this is likely a read error. This chain joins TRBV19 and TRBJ2-7; D may be TRBD1 (6 bases). Trimming took 3 bases from V and 3 from J, leaving 21 bases between them. Per the germline V gene, CDR1 is LNHDA and CDR2 is SQIVND (reference sequence). The CDR3 sequence is 17 residues long. DNA for the CDR3: TGTGCCAGTAGTATCCGGAACGACAGGTCGAAAAGCTACGAGCAGTACTTA. It is translated as CASSIRNDRSKSYEQYL.